These 25 T cell receptor beta chains came from one sample sequenced in a study of neurological immune-mediated disorders. One entry per CDR3 protein, called by TCRdb with MiXCR from the 5' RACE reads. Counted here are around 69,000 distinct CDR3 sequences, less than 5.5% occurring once; the ten biggest clones make up approximately 6.9%. Sequences were obtained from PBMCs. The receptors here all came from a man aged 25-45 years with multiple sclerosis.

This clonotype was found a few times. V usage is TRBV6-2 or TRBV6-3 and J usage is TRBJ1-1; 7 bases match TRBD1. V trimming: 6 bases; J trimming: 7 bases; junction bases outside the gene matches: 11. Germline values: CDR1 MNHEY, CDR2 SVGEGT. The CDR3 loop spans 14 amino acids. CDR3 sequence: CASREGQRGYEAFF. The CDR3 region has the DNA TGTGCCAGCAGGGAGGGACAGAGGGGTTATGAAGCTTTCTTT.

To note about this clonotype: This may stem from a read error, because a much larger clone lies one nucleotide away. The chain carries TRBV5-1 and TRBJ2-5; no clear D gene. Trimming cost V 2 bases and J 5 bases, with 7 bases left between them. This CDR3 has 12 residues. Germline V CDR1 and CDR2: SGHRS, YFSETQ. For the CDR3, the DNA is TGCGCCAGCAGCTTTAAGGAGGAGACCCAGTACTTC. It yields the protein CASSFKEETQYF.

This clonotype has at least ten counts. The J gene is TRBJ2-2, the V gene TRBV20-1, with D tentatively TRBD1 or TRBD2 (6 bases each). There are 14 residues in the CDR3. Germline V CDR1 and CDR2: DFQATT, SNEGSKA (reference sequence). V lost 5 bases and J 5 bases, leaving 15 bases between the germline ends. The CDR3 reads CSAPYRGRTGELFF. CDR3 DNA sequence: TGCAGTGCTCCCTACCGGGGGCGAACCGGGGAGCTGTTTTTT.

V and J are TRBV29-1 and TRBJ1-1; D gene unclear. Germline lookup yields CDR1 SQVTM and CDR2 ANQGSEA. CDR3 length equals 13 residues. V shed 4 bases and J shed 4 bases, with 13 bases lying between them. The CDR3: CSVVGLFLTEAFF. The CDR3 nucleotides read TGCAGCGTTGTAGGCCTTTTCCTCACTGAAGCTTTCTTT.

This clonotype was seen ten or more times. The junction departs from germline at one end; a sequencing error may be responsible. The V and J genes are TRBV29-1 and TRBJ1-2; D remains unclear. The V gene's germline CDR1 is SQVTM and CDR2 ANQGSEA. CDR3 length equals 12 residues. The CDR3 bases are TGCAGCGTTGTGGCAGGTGCCTATGGCTGCACCTTC. Amino acids: CSVVAGAYGCTF.

This clonotype was counted at least ten times. The chain links TRBV6-5 to TRBJ1-2; tentatively, D is TRBD1 (6 bases). CDR3 size: 14 residues. CDR1 is MNHEY and CDR2 is SVGAGI in the germline V gene. V was trimmed by 5 bases and J by 6 bases, leaving 16 bases between them. The chain's CDR3 is CASSALRGADGYTF. Here the CDR3 DNA reads TGTGCCAGCAGTGCCCTCCGGGGGGCGGATGGCTACACCTTC.

This clonotype was detected many times. The rearrangement uses TRBV10-3 and TRBJ2-1; TRBD2 is a possible D gene (6 bases). The ends were cut back, 6 bases at V and 5 bases at J, with 17 bases in the middle. CDR1 and CDR2 from the germline V gene are ENHRY and SYGVKD. This CDR3 is 15 amino acids long. CDR3 sequence reads: CAISERTGGDNEQFF. The CDR3 nucleotides are TGTGCCATCAGCGAACGGACCGGAGGGGACAATGAGCAGTTCTTC.

This clonotype was recorded many times. CDR3 coding DNA: TGTGCCAGCAGCTTGGCCACAGGGCCCTTTCTAACTGGGGCCAACGTCCTGACTTTC. Translating it yields CASSLATGPFLTGANVLTF. This chain joins TRBV7-2 and TRBJ2-6; tentative D call: TRBD1 (6 bases). This CDR3 comprises 19 residues. Germline-derived CDR1 and CDR2 are SGHTA and FQGNSA. The ends were cut back, 3 bases at V and 2 bases at J, with 20 bases in the middle.

This clonotype showed up many times. The chain uses TRBV10-2 and TRBJ2-3, with 9 bases aligning to TRBD2. The CDR3 has 17 amino acids. V gave up 6 bases and J gave up 2 bases; unmatched junction bases: 12. Germline V CDR1 and CDR2: WSHSY, SAAADI. The CDR3 region is CASRGTLAGAYTDTQYF. The CDR3 bases are TGCGCCAGCAGAGGGACCTTAGCGGGGGCCTACACAGATACGCAGTATTTT.

This clonotype was counted many times. This chain joins TRBV27 and TRBJ2-3; D remains ambiguous. The CDR3 contains 12 residues. V shed 5 bases and J shed 2 bases, with 5 bases lying between them. CDR1 is MNHEY, CDR2 SMNVEV, per germline (reference sequence). The CDR3 here is CASSQYTDTQYF. CDR3 nucleotide sequence: TGTGCCAGCAGTCAATACACAGATACGCAGTATTTT.

V is TRBV6-1 and J is TRBJ1-1; D gene ambiguous. V was trimmed by 6 bases and J by 1 base, leaving 21 bases between them. Germline-derived CDR1 and CDR2 are MNHNS and SASEGT. This CDR3 spans 17 amino acids. The CDR3 is CASSPIEVDWGNTEAFF. CDR3 in DNA: TGTGCCAGCAGCCCCATTGAAGTAGATTGGGGGAACACTGAAGCTTTCTTT.

This clonotype was seen only a few times. CDR3 DNA sequence: TGCGCCAGCAGCTTGGATGGGGGGCGGCACAATGAGCAGTTCTTC. Translated: CASSLDGGRHNEQFF. J is TRBJ2-1 and V is TRBV5-1; perhaps D is TRBD1 or TRBD2 (6 bases each). V was shortened by 0 bases and J by 5 bases, with 12 bases between the two germline ends. Germline V lookup: CDR1 SGHRS, CDR2 YFSETQ. The CDR3 length is 15 residues. The full variable domain, completed using reference TRBV5-1 and TRBJ2-1, is KAGVTQTPRYLIKTRGQQVTLSCSPISGHRSVSWYQQTPGQGLQFLFEYFSETQRNKGNFPGRFSGRQFSNSRSEMNVSTLELGDSALYLCASSLDGGRHNEQFFGPGTRLTVL.

The sample holds many counts of this clonotype. The CDR3 nucleotides are TGCAGTGCTAGCGAGGGGAGCTATGGCTACACCTTC. Translated: CSASEGSYGYTF. V usage is TRBV20-1 and J usage is TRBJ1-2, with D perhaps matching TRBD1 (5 bases). From germline, CDR1 is DFQATT and CDR2 SNEGSKA (reference sequence). V lost 3 bases and J 4 bases, leaving 9 bases between the germline ends. This CDR3 contains 12 residues.

This clonotype came up many times. The rearrangement links TRBV29-1 to TRBJ2-1; 9 nucleotides agree with TRBD2. The CDR3 sequence is 17 residues long. CDR1 and CDR2 (germline): SQVTM, ANQGSEA. Germline trimming cut 0 bases from V and 0 bases from J; bases unmatched to any gene: 6. CDR3: CSVEDLAGRRSYNEQFF. Written as DNA, the CDR3 is TGCAGCGTTGAAGATCTAGCGGGGCGCCGCTCCTACAATGAGCAGTTCTTC.

This clonotype was observed many times. The rearrangement joins TRBV7-3 to TRBJ2-3; either TRBD1 or TRBD2 may fit D (6 bases each). Germline CDR1 is SGHTA and CDR2 is FQGTGA. V shed 5 bases and J shed 0 bases, with 15 bases lying between them. The length of the CDR3 is 16 residues. The CDR3 DNA sequence: TGTGCCAGCAGCCTAAAGACTAGGGGGAGCACAGATACGCAGTATTTT. It encodes CASSLKTRGSTDTQYF.

There are many counts of this clonotype. The chain uses TRBV20-1 and TRBJ2-4, with 7 nucleotides matching TRBD1. Germline V gene sequence: CDR1 DFQATT, CDR2 SNEGSKA (reference sequence). This CDR3 is 14 amino acids long. Trimming at V came to 6 bases and at J to 8 bases, leaving 13 bases not matched to a gene. The CDR3 DNA is TGCAGTGCCCAAAGGGGGCCCAGCTTGGACATTCAGTACTTC. Its translation is CSAQRGPSLDIQYF.

To note about this clonotype: This may arise from a read error, as a much more abundant clone is one base away. The chain recombines TRBV11-2 with TRBJ2-3; no clear D gene. The CDR3 length is 13 residues. The V gene's germline CDR1 is SGHAT and CDR2 FQNNGV. V lost 6 bases to trimming and J lost 0 bases, with 7 bases between them. The CDR3 protein is CASRSTSTDTQYF. The DNA of the CDR3 is TGTGCCAGCAGGTCCACAAGCACAGATACGCAGTATTTT. The full variable domain, completed using reference TRBV11-2 and TRBJ2-3, is EAGVAQSPRYKIIEKRQSVAFWCNPISGHATLYWYQQILGQGPKLLIQFQNNGVVDDSQLPKDRFSAERLKGVDSTLKIQPAKLEDSAVYLCASRSTSTDTQYFGPGTRLTVL.

The J gene is TRBJ1-1, the V gene TRBV30, with TRBD1 identical over 7 bases. Trimming cost V 7 bases and J 1 base; bases outside gene matches: 6. This CDR3 has 13 residues. Germline V lookup: CDR1 GTSNPN, CDR2 SVGIG (reference sequence). The CDR3 DNA follows: TGTGCCTCACCGGGACAGACGAACACTGAAGCTTTCTTT. This encodes CASPGQTNTEAFF.

This clonotype has a handful of counts. This rearrangement joins TRBV4-1 to TRBJ2-3, with 11 positions matching TRBD2. The V and J ends lost 4 bases and 3 bases, in that order; junction bases with no gene match: 6. This CDR3 is built from 16 residues. Germline CDR1 is MGHRA and CDR2 is YSYEKL. CDR3 nucleotides: TGCGCCAGCAGCCGAAGTAGCGGGGGGGATACAGATACGCAGTATTTT. Encoded protein: CASSRSSGGDTDTQYF.

This clonotype was recorded at least ten times. The V call is TRBV20-1, the J call TRBJ2-4; 9 bases fit TRBD1. Germline-derived CDR1 and CDR2 are DFQATT and SNEGSKA (reference sequence). The V and J ends lost 6 bases and 8 bases, in that order; junction bases with no gene match: 8. This CDR3 is 13 amino acids long. The CDR3 DNA follows: TGCAGTGCGATCCGGACAGGGGAAGACATTCAGTACTTC. Encoded protein: CSAIRTGEDIQYF.

This clonotype was counted many times. V and J are TRBV7-8 and TRBJ2-5; a possible D gene is TRBD2 (6 bases). The CDR3 has 16 amino acids. The germline V and J ends were trimmed by 1 base and 0 bases, with 12 bases remaining between them. Germline lookup yields CDR1 SGHVS and CDR2 FQNEAQ. The CDR3 bases are TGTGCCAGCAGCTTAGGGGACTTTCTGTACCAAGAGACCCAGTACTTC. Translation: CASSLGDFLYQETQYF.

This clonotype was observed many times. This chain joins TRBV5-1 and TRBJ2-1; D gene uncertain. The CDR3 has 13 residues. Germline values: CDR1 SGHRS, CDR2 YFSETQ. The ends were cut back, 6 bases at V and 2 bases at J, with 9 bases in the middle. As DNA, the CDR3 is TGCGCCAGCACTAGGGATACCTACAATGAGCAGTTCTTC. Residues: CASTRDTYNEQFF.

The J gene is TRBJ2-3, the V gene TRBV11-2, with D possibly being TRBD2 (6 bases). The CDR3 covers 17 residues. V was shortened by 5 bases and J by 2 bases, with 20 bases between the two germline ends. Germline V gene lookup returns CDR1 SGHAT and CDR2 FQNNGV. The CDR3 sequence is CASSPRTIPRHTDTQYF. CDR3 bases: TGTGCCAGCAGCCCACGGACTATCCCACGCCACACAGATACGCAGTATTTT. Complete variable domain (other parts from reference TRBV11-2 and TRBJ2-3): EAGVAQSPRYKIIEKRQSVAFWCNPISGHATLYWYQQILGQGPKLLIQFQNNGVVDDSQLPKDRFSAERLKGVDSTLKIQPAKLEDSAVYLCASSPRTIPRHTDTQYFGPGTRLTVL.

The V and J genes are TRBV6-9 and TRBJ1-1; no definite D call. Trimming removed 5 bases at V and 3 bases at J, with 13 bases between. The V gene's germline CDR1 is MNHGY and CDR2 SVAAGI. This CDR3 contains 14 residues. For the CDR3, the DNA is TGTGCCAGCAGTCCCAGACTAAAGGACACTGAAGCTTTCTTT. Its translation: CASSPRLKDTEAFF.

This clonotype appeared many times. The chain couples TRBV4-1 to TRBJ1-1, with TRBD1 as a possible D gene (5 bases). CDR3 size: 13 residues. Deletions cut 0 bases from V and 6 bases from J, with 8 bases between. Germline values: CDR1 MGHRA, CDR2 YSYEKL. CDR3 nucleotide sequence: TGCGCCAGCAGCCAAGATCGGGGGTCTGAAGCTTTCTTT. This codes for CASSQDRGSEAFF.